A selection of T cell receptor beta chains follows, all from one sample in a study of sequential checkpoint blockade in melanoma. TCRdb's copy holds only in-frame clones and misses some; the assay was immunoSEQ multiplex PCR. The sample yields approximately 23,000 clones, 65% to 90% seen once. The starting material was CD8+ T cells sorted from blood (inferred from file names), obtained from a patient given nivolumab and ipilimumab in sequence. The receptors come from a human donor with melanoma. CDR3s include the opening cysteine and the closing phenylalanine or tryptophan.

v_call	j_call	cdr3_aa
TRBV10-3	TRBJ2-3	CAISAARGSSGSNTDTQYF
TRBV4-1	TRBJ1-3	CASSQDQGTGNTIYF
TRBV6-1	TRBJ2-7	CASIGRADEQYF
TRBV13	TRBJ2-2	CASFPLAGTGELFF
TRBV28	TRBJ2-7	CASSFLAGGAYEQYF
TRBV6-1	.	CASRGQGAPEQYF
TRBV5-1	TRBJ2-7	CASSLYPGLGSEQYF
TRBV13	TRBJ1-2	CASSFVTANYGYTF
TRBV25-1	TRBJ2-1	CAGRAGKGEQFF
TRBV21-1	TRBJ2-7	CASSRDNSYEQYF
TRBV6-5	TRBJ2-7	CASSTTGGYEQYF
TRBV9	TRBJ2-7	CASSAGTGRTYEQYF
TRBV29-1	.	CSVEEPRSYEQYF
TRBV6-1	TRBJ2-7	CASSELVTDSLSYEQYF
TRBV5-1	TRBJ2-7	CASSNRPQRNYEQYF
TRBV4-3	TRBJ2-7	CASSQEVPSSSYEQYF
TRBV18	TRBJ2-2	CASSPLDFAPGELFF
TRBV19	TRBJ2-7	CASSIRDSTYEQYF
TRBV2	TRBJ2-7	CASRRGGDYEQYF
TRBV6-4	TRBJ2-3	CASSETSGGSDTQYF
TRBV4-1	TRBJ2-7	CASSQDGGEGGYEQYF